This entry describes one T cell receptor beta chain. This clone turned up a few times. Which antigen it targets is not known. No clone much larger than this one lies a single base away; base qualities are absent. This sample is part of a study of radiotherapy plus CTLA-4 blockade in lung cancer (dated by TCRdb to between 2017 and 2018). Notes on the research overall: Objective responses occurred in approximately 19% of enrolled patients, and roughly 30% achieved disease control. The paper as a whole reports these results and caveats: The strongest predictors of response were reported to be early dynamic shifts in blood T cell clones along with a rise in serum interferon-beta following radiation. After treatment with radiotherapy and ipilimumab, TCR clones that originated in tumors expanded in peripheral blood.

The CDR3, cysteine through phenylalanine, is 13 amino acids long. CDR3 DNA only is kept here, 39 bases in frame from base 1. The germline V gene encodes CDR1 MNHEY and CDR2 SVGAGI. Deletion took 6 bases off V and 10 bases off J, with a span of 18 bases between the germline ends. Receptor libraries were prepared by the immunoSEQ multiplex PCR assay. The table was pulled from immuneACCESS by TCRdb, which kept in-frame rearrangements only. Such tables lose some clones; where checked, under half of the loss comes from unresolved V genes, and the rest has no known cause. This sample is represented by around 82,000 clones; approximately 86% of them were singletons. Approximately 15% of the sample is taken by the ten largest. Focal radiation therapy combined with CTLA-4 blockade (ipilimumab) was tested in patients with chemo-refractory metastatic non-small-cell lung cancer.

The source material was peripheral blood, sampled from a patient treated with radiotherapy plus ipilimumab. The rearrangement joined TRBV6-5 to TRBJ1-1; the D gene is perhaps TRBD1, from 5 matching bases. The receptor was isolated from a human donor with non-small cell lung cancer that progressed on radiotherapy plus ipilimumab. The CDR3 region reads CASSPTGAVGAFF. The sequence in DNA is TGTGCCAGCAGCCCTACAGGAGCTGTGGGAGCTTTCTTT.